This T cell receptor (beta chain) was documented in a study of OX40 agonist ivuxolimab in advanced cancers. Researchers took blood at baseline, on cycle 4 day 1, and on cycle 7 day 1. This clone appeared once. The assay was immunoSEQ multiplex PCR, and TCRdb's table has in-frame clones only and misses some. The profile shows tens of thousands of clones, about 90% of them singletons. The CDR3 runs 12 residues. Germline CDR1 and CDR2: SEHNR and FQNEAQ (reference sequence). The V and J ends lost 1 base and 6 bases respectively, with 7 bases between them. The TCR sequence derives from an adult with an advanced solid tumor such as melanoma, head and neck, liver or kidney cancer. The sample was CD4+ or CD8+ T cells sorted from blood, taken in a trial of the OX40 agonist ivuxolimab. This chain uses TRBV7-9 with TRBJ2-7; perhaps D is TRBD1 or TRBD2 (5 bases each). In DNA, the CDR3 is TGTGCCAGCAGCTTAGGAGGGGCCGAGCAGTACTTC. Residues: CASSLGGAEQYF. The entire variable domain, with the rest obtained from reference TRBV7-9 and TRBJ2-7, is as follows: DTGVSQNPRHKITKRGQNVTFRCDPISEHNRLYWYRQTLGQGPEFLTYFQNEAQLEKSRLLSDRFSAERPKGSFSTLEIQRTEQGDSAMYLCASSLGGAEQYFGPGTRLTVT.